This T cell receptor beta chain was profiled in a study of CD8+ T cells in alopecia areata. Comments on this clone: Its antigen is undetermined.

Following extraction, RNA underwent reverse transcription to cDNA, which served as the sequencing template. TCRdb keeps only in-frame clones here, not all; method: immunoSEQ multiplex PCR. The data contain 110,000 or so clones, approximately 51% of them singletons. Described treatment: oral pan-JAK inhibitor, 5-10 mg twice daily. Overall study results and limits: Scalp sequencing also captures normal skin's resident alphabeta T cells.

CDR3 length: 14 residues. Germline CDR1 SGHNT, CDR2 YYREEE (reference sequence). Trimming removed 4 bases from V and 2 bases from J, with 11 bases in between. The rearrangement uses TRBV5-4 and TRBJ2-3; D is uncertain. Source: CD4+ T cells sorted from blood, taken at week 24, from a patient treated with tofacitinib. The TCR originated in a human donor with alopecia areata. This CDR3 is CASSPPPPTDTQYF. The CDR3 coding sequence is TGTGCCAGCAGCCCCCCTCCCCCCACAGATACGCAGTATTTT.